This T cell receptor beta chain stems from a study of blood T cells in healthy people across ages. In the study overall: Capturing about one barcoded beta molecule per two T cells was achieved by template switching.

RNA extraction gave at least 5 micrograms of total RNA per sample. With respect to this clonotype: The antigen is not known.

The CDR3 is 13 amino acids. Trimming stripped 6 bases from V and 0 bases from J, with 8 bases between. Germline loops: CDR1 LNHNV, CDR2 YYDKDF (reference sequence). Next came a second PCR, run for about 7 to 12 cycles, which used a sample-barcoded 5' primer along with a J-beta primer mix. Template switching added a 12-random-nucleotide identifier to every cDNA molecule. MiXCR, applied by TCRdb to the 5' RACE reads, yields one record per CDR3 protein. The sample includes about 1.8 million distinct CDR3 sequences, about 50% of them seen just once. General study points: Estimated diversity that came from one million T cells was considered an underestimate.

The sample was blood. The V call is TRBV15, the J call TRBJ1-2; D gene uncertain. This sequence was found in a woman between 40 and 55 years old in good health. The chain's CDR3 is CATRGLANYGYTF. CDR3 bases: TGTGCCACCAGGGGCCTAGCTAACTATGGCTACACCTTC.